This T cell receptor beta chain was identified during a study of shared clonotypes between healthy human individuals. The CDR3 has 16 residues. CDR1 is GTSNPN and CDR2 is SVGIG in the germline V gene (reference sequence). V shed 1 base and J shed 4 bases, with 19 bases lying between them. Note on this clone: No antigen is known for it.

The donor population consisted of healthy HIV-negative adults with no recent acute infections or vaccinations. Study findings and constraints: Generation of non-shared clonotypes was less probable than generation of clonotypes shared by all four donors. Generally, estimated richness proved larger in naive subsets than it did in memory subsets.

TCRdb's copy holds only in-frame clones and misses some; the assay was immunoSEQ multiplex PCR. The table includes roughly 1.5 million clones, nearly 99% detected once. Specimen: naive CD4+ T cells sorted from blood. Noted subset: CD45RA+ positively selected. The J gene is TRBJ1-2, the V gene TRBV30; TRBD1 might be the D (6 bases). The origin of this receptor is a man aged 25 to 40 in good health. CDR3 in amino acids: CAWSDPGTKSLYGYTF. The CDR3 DNA reads as TGTGCCTGGAGTGACCCCGGGACAAAGAGTCTCTATGGCTACACCTTC.